Listed here are 19 T cell receptor beta chains from one sample, sequenced in a study of blood T cell repertoires in COVID-19. Produced via immunoSEQ multiplex PCR; TCRdb's table is partial and in-frame only. The top ten hold less than 9.5% of the sample, which has roughly 190,000 clones, roughly 87% seen once. The sample comprised peripheral blood. Receptors were obtained from a woman aged 60-75 years with COVID-19, enrolled during active disease.

This clone was found once. The chain links TRBV4-3 to TRBJ1-1; 10 bases are shared with TRBD1. The CDR3 is 19 amino acids. The junction had 17 bases not matched to a gene; V was cut back by 1 base and J by 6 bases. Germline CDR1 is LGHNA and CDR2 is YSLEER. The CDR3 nucleotides read TGCGCCAGCAGCCAAGCGGCCGGGACAGGGGTATTGAGTGGCTCTGAAGCTTTCTTT. Translating it yields CASSQAAGTGVLSGSEAFF.

This clone was recorded only once. The chain employs TRBV3-1 (or the pseudogene TRBV3-2) and TRBJ1-2; D gene uncertain. Deletions cut 1 base from V and 3 bases from J, with 15 bases between. Germline lookup yields CDR1 LGHDT and CDR2 YNNKEL (reference sequence). The CDR3 has 16 residues. The CDR3 loop reads CASSQVSGHPDYGYTF. The DNA for the CDR3 is TGTGCCAGCAGCCAAGTTTCTGGGCACCCTGACTATGGCTACACCTTC.

The chain joins TRBV9 to TRBJ2-3, with TRBD2 matching over 9 bases. V lost 7 bases to trimming and J lost 3 bases; unmatched junction nucleotides: 21. The CDR3 has 19 residues. Germline V gene sequence: CDR1 SGDLS, CDR2 YYNGEE. CDR3 amino acids: CASPLGLAGKVWVTDTQYF. The CDR3 DNA is TGTGCCAGCCCCCTGGGGCTAGCGGGAAAGGTATGGGTAACAGATACGCAGTATTTT.

The chain has TRBV7-2 and TRBJ1-1, with a tentative D call TRBD1 (6 bases). Trimming pared 5 bases from V and 9 bases from J, leaving 13 bases between. The CDR3 has 12 amino acids. Germline CDR1 is SGHTA and CDR2 is FQGNSA. The CDR3 DNA follows: TGTGCCAGCAGCCCGGACAGACTTAAAGCTTTCTTT. The encoded protein is CASSPDRLKAFF. Full variable domain (outside the CDR3, taken from reference TRBV7-2 and TRBJ1-1): GAGVSQSPSNKVTEKGKDVELRCDPISGHTALYWYRQSLGQGLEFLIYFQGNSAPDKSGLPSDRFSAERTGGSVSTLTIQRTQQEDSAVYLCASSPDRLKAFFGQGTRLTVV.

This clone has ten or more counts. This sequence joins TRBV4-1 and TRBJ2-5, with 12 bases that match TRBD2. The germline V gene encodes CDR1 MGHRA and CDR2 YSYEKL. This CDR3 has 16 residues. V dropped 0 bases and J dropped 5; count of bases not matched to a gene: 4. CDR3: CASSQELAGGLETQYF. CDR3 in DNA: TGCGCCAGCAGCCAAGAGCTAGCGGGGGGGCTGGAGACCCAGTACTTC.

The chain carries TRBV7-2 and TRBJ2-1; 10 bases are shared with TRBD2. The germline CDR1 and CDR2 sequences are SGHTA and FQGNSA. The CDR3 is made up of 16 amino acids. The V segment lost 1 base and the J segment 7 bases; nucleotides outside the gene matches: 7. In DNA, the CDR3 is TGTGCCAGCAGCTTAGTGGTAGCGGGAGGTAGTAATGAGCAGTTCTTC. Translation: CASSLVVAGGSNEQFF. Full variable domain (outside the CDR3, taken from reference TRBV7-2 and TRBJ2-1): GAGVSQSPSNKVTEKGKDVELRCDPISGHTALYWYRQSLGQGLEFLIYFQGNSAPDKSGLPSDRFSAERTGGSVSTLTIQRTQQEDSAVYLCASSLVVAGGSNEQFFGPGTRLTVL.

This clone has more than one count but fewer than ten. The chain has TRBV30 and TRBJ1-2; D is ambiguous. The CDR3 totals 14 residues. The V gene's germline CDR1 is GTSNPN and CDR2 SVGIG (reference sequence). V gave up 0 bases and J gave up 1 base, with 9 bases separating them. The DNA for the CDR3 is TGTGCCTGGAGTGTAAACAGCTTTAACTATGGCTACACCTTC. As protein: CAWSVNSFNYGYTF.

A single count supports this clone. The chain links TRBV6-5 to TRBJ2-5, with TRBD2 matching over 9 bases. The CDR3 covers 15 residues. The V segment lost 10 bases and the J segment 1 base; nucleotides outside the gene matches: 10. CDR1 is MNHEY and CDR2 is SVGAGI in the germline V gene. The CDR3 region has the DNA TGTGCCACCAGGGGACTAGCAGAACCCCAAGAGACCCAGTACTTC. It is translated as CATRGLAEPQETQYF.

Notes on this clone: Other DNA sequences within the sample encode an identical CDR3. The J gene is TRBJ1-3, the V gene TRBV28, with 8 positions matching TRBD1. The germline CDR1 and CDR2 sequences are MDHEN and SYDVKM. The CDR3 is 14 amino acids. J lost 4 bases, V lost 6 bases, and 5 bases had no gene match. CDR3 bases: TGTGCCAGCAGCCAGGGGGCGAGCGGAAACACCATATATTTT. It yields the protein CASSQGASGNTIYF.

The chain is built from TRBV6-2 or TRBV6-3 and TRBJ2-1; a weak D match, TRBD2 (5 bases). Per germline, CDR1 MNHEY and CDR2 SVGEGT. The germline V and J ends were trimmed by 5 bases and 9 bases, with 20 bases remaining between them. The CDR3 covers 15 residues. DNA for the CDR3: TGTGCCAGCAGTGAGAGCTTCACGGGGTGGACTGAGCAGTTCTTC. Its translation is CASSESFTGWTEQFF.

This clone was seen just once. V is TRBV19 and J is TRBJ1-3; a weak D match, TRBD1 (5 bases). From germline, CDR1 is LNHDA and CDR2 SQIVND (reference sequence). The length of the CDR3 is 16 residues. The V end lost 3 bases, the J end lost 0 bases, and 12 bases lay between the germline ends. In DNA form, the CDR3 reads TGTGCCAGTAGTATGCGCGGGGCGAGCTCTGGAAACACCATATATTTT. Translated, it gives CASSMRGASSGNTIYF.

The chain has TRBV5-4 and TRBJ2-7, with 7 bases aligning to TRBD1. There are 15 residues in the CDR3. The V segment lost 4 bases and the J segment 0 bases; nucleotides outside the gene matches: 7. CDR1 is SGHNT, CDR2 YYREEE, per germline (reference sequence). CDR3 sequence reads: CASSLTRDSSYEQYF. CDR3 DNA sequence: TGTGCCAGCAGCCTAACCCGGGACAGCTCCTACGAGCAGTACTTC.

This sequence joins TRBV7-9 and TRBJ2-5, with 7 bases that match TRBD1. V trimming: 5 bases; J trimming: 2 bases; junction bases outside the gene matches: 14. The CDR3 has 17 residues. The germline V gene has CDR1 SEHNR and CDR2 FQNEAQ (reference sequence). As DNA, the CDR3 is TGTGCCAGCAGCCCGGGACAGATACCTAGTAGACAAGAGACCCAGTACTTC. Translated: CASSPGQIPSRQETQYF.

This clone was seen a few times. The chain couples TRBV4-3 to TRBJ2-3; D is ambiguous. V was clipped by 3 bases and J by 0 bases, with 7 bases between them. This CDR3 spans 14 amino acids. Per germline, CDR1 LGHNA and CDR2 YSLEER. The CDR3, as DNA: TGCGCCAGCAGCCAGGGCCTTAGCACAGATACGCAGTATTTT. Translation gives CASSQGLSTDTQYF.

This clone was detected only once. The chain links TRBV5-5 to TRBJ2-7; TRBD2 agrees at 11 bases. Per germline, CDR1 SGHKS and CDR2 YYEKEE (reference sequence). The CDR3 is made up of 15 amino acids. The V segment lost 2 bases and the J segment 3 bases; nucleotides outside the gene matches: 4. This chain's CDR3 is CASSFTSGSFYEQYF. In nucleotides, the CDR3 is TGTGCCAGCAGCTTCACTAGCGGGAGCTTCTACGAGCAGTACTTC.

V and J are TRBV28 and TRBJ1-2; TRBD1 is a possible D gene (5 bases). CDR1 and CDR2 (germline): MDHEN, SYDVKM. This CDR3 comprises 15 residues. V was cut by 6 bases and J by 0 bases, with 14 bases left in between. In DNA form, the CDR3 reads TGTGCCAGCAGAGGGGCAGGCGTAACTAACTATGGCTACACCTTC. It translates to CASRGAGVTNYGYTF.

In this sample, this clone turned up a few times. The J gene is TRBJ2-2, the V gene TRBV29-1; 14 bases match TRBD2. This CDR3 has 16 amino acids. The junction had 10 bases not matched to a gene; V was cut back by 7 bases and J by 6 bases. From germline, CDR1 is SQVTM and CDR2 ANQGSEA. The CDR3 is CSAGTSGSSGAGELFF. CDR3 bases: TGCAGCGCCGGGACTAGCGGGAGCTCGGGTGCCGGGGAGCTGTTTTTT.

V and J are TRBV7-8 and TRBJ2-7; the D is unclear. V lost 6 bases and J lost 2, with 11 bases in between. The CDR3 runs 13 residues. Germline V lookup: CDR1 SGHVS, CDR2 FQNEAQ. DNA of the CDR3: TGTGCCAGCAGGCAGAACCCTCCCTACGAGCAGTACTTC. Its translation: CASRQNPPYEQYF.

The chain joins TRBV13 to TRBJ2-2; D is perhaps TRBD1 (5 bases). This CDR3 has 16 residues. Germline CDR1 is PRHDT and CDR2 is FYEKMQ (reference sequence). V lost 6 bases to trimming and J lost 1 base, with 15 bases between them. The CDR3 spells CASRPGGQGNTGELFF. The CDR3, as DNA: TGTGCCAGCAGACCTGGTGGGCAGGGGAACACCGGGGAGCTGTTTTTT.